This is a list of T cell receptor beta chains from one sample in a study of cytomegalovirus exposure and HLA in healthy donors. Clones were read by immunoSEQ multiplex PCR, and TCRdb kept only the in-frame ones, dropping some. This table holds 130,000 to 150,000 clones, roughly 78% found once. The sequencing input was PBMCs. The receptors here all came from a man aged 30 to 39 in good health and CMV-seronegative. CDR3s include the opening cysteine and the closing phenylalanine or tryptophan.

j_gene,v_gene,CDR3aa
TRBJ2-5,TRBV5-1,CASSVRSDQETQYF
TRBJ1-3,TRBV6-5,CASSLAGENTIYF
TRBJ2-7,TRBV5-6,CASSGSDRGRFYEQYF
TRBJ1-2,TRBV2,CASSELGYGYTF
TRBJ2-7,TRBV14,CASSQVSRQRGQYF
TRBJ2-2,TRBV7-9,CASSSLTDYTGELFF
TRBJ2-7,TRBV9,CASSVSPQYEQYF
TRBJ2-2,TRBV27,CASSLPGGHPNTGELFF
TRBJ2-5,TRBV5-4,CASSPGTRGGIQETQYF
TRBJ2-6,TRBV29-1,CSVAAFRGGANVLTF
TRBJ1-1,TRBV6-1,CASKKTQAMNTEAFF
TRBJ1-5,TRBV2,CASTEDTRGQPQHF
TRBJ1-2,TRBV7-2,CASSFRGRKGYTF
TRBJ2-1,TRBV5-1,CASSLGGTGTNEQFF
TRBJ2-3,TRBV5-1,CASSPWTGGDTQYF